The source of this T cell receptor beta chain is a study of beta chain features in type 1 diabetes. The isolated RNA, all of it, was reverse transcribed, so expressed TCRB transcripts were what got sequenced. TCRdb's table, derived via immunoSEQ multiplex PCR, lists solely in-frame clones and lacks some. Of just under 150,000 clones in the sample, 10% are singletons; the top ten hold about 1.3%. The CDR3 runs 14 residues. CDR1 is KGHSH and CDR2 is LQKENI in the germline V gene. V lost 2 bases and J lost 7; bases outside the gene matches: 5. This sequence was found in a man in his late teens or twenties in good health. This sequence joins TRBV18 and TRBJ1-5; 7 bases map to TRBD1. Sequences were obtained from naive CD4+ T cells from blood. The CDR3 DNA reads as TGTGCCAGCTCACCAGACAGGGCCTGGCAGCCCCAGCATTTT. This encodes CASSPDRAWQPQHF.